This record looks at one T cell receptor (beta chain) sequence and its context. Germline V lookup: CDR1 SGHDT, CDR2 YYEEEE. This CDR3 has 12 residues. The germline V and J ends were trimmed by 4 bases and 4 bases, with 9 bases remaining between them. The data derive from a study of OX40 agonist ivuxolimab in advanced cancers. Only in-frame clones appear in the TCRdb table, and some are missing; sequencing was by immunoSEQ multiplex PCR. The sample lists around 30,000 clones; roughly nine tenths were seen once. This receptor was identified in an adult with an advanced solid tumor such as melanoma, head and neck, liver or kidney cancer. The chain employs TRBV5-6 and TRBJ2-7; D might be TRBD2 (6 bases). This specimen was CD4+ or CD8+ T cells sorted from blood, taken in a trial of the OX40 agonist ivuxolimab. The CDR3 nucleotides read TGTGCCAGCAGCCCAGGGACTTACGAGCAGTACTTC. Its protein product is CASSPGTYEQYF.